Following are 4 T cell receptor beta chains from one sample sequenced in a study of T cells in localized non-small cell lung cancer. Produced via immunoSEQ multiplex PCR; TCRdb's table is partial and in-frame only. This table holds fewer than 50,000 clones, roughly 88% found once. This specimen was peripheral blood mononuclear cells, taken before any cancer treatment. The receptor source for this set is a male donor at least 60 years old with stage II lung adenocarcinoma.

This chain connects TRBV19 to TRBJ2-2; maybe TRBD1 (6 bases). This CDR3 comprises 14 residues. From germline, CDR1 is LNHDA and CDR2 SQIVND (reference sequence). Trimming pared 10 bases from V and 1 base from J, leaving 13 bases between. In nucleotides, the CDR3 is TGTGCCACCAGGGGCTTGGGGAACACCGGGGAGCTGTTTTTT. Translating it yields CATRGLGNTGELFF. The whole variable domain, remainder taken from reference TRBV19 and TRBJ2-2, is DGGITQSPKYLFRKEGQNVTLSCEQNLNHDAMYWYRQDPGQGLRLIYYSQIVNDFQKGDIAEGYSVSREKKESFPLTVTSAQKNPTAFYLCATRGLGNTGELFFGEGSRLTVL.

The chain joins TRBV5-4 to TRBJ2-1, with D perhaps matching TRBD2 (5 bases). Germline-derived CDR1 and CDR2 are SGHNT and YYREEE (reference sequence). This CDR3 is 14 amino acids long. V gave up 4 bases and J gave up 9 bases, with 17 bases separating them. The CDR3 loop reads CASSQDSGMGEQFF. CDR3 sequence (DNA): TGTGCCAGCAGCCAAGACTCCGGGATGGGTGAGCAGTTCTTC.

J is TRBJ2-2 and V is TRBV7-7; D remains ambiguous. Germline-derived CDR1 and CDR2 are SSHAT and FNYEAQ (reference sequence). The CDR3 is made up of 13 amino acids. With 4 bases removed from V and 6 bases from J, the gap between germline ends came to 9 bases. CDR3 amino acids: CASSYSLAGELFF. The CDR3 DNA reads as TGTGCCAGCAGCTACAGCCTGGCCGGGGAGCTGTTTTTT.

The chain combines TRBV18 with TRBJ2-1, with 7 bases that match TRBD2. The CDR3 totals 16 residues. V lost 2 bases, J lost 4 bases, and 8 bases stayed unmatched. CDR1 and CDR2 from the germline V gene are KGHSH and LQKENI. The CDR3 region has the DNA TGTGCCAGCTCACCAATGTCGCGGGAGTTATACAATGAGCAGTTCTTC. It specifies CASSPMSRELYNEQFF.